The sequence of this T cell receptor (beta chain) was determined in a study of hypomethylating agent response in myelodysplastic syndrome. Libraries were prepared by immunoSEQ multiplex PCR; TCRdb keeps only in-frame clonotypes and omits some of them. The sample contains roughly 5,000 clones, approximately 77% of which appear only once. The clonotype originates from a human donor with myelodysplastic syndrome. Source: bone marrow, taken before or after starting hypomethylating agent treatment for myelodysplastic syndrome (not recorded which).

Here the CDR3 reads CASSDSGTIDGYTF. CDR3 bases: TGTGCCAGCAGCGATTCCGGGACTATCGATGGCTACACCTTC. The rearrangement joins TRBV7-9 to TRBJ1-2; D is possibly TRBD1 (5 bases). Trimming removed 5 bases at V and 6 bases at J, with 16 bases between. Germline values: CDR1 SEHNR, CDR2 FQNEAQ (reference sequence). The CDR3 extends over 14 amino acids.